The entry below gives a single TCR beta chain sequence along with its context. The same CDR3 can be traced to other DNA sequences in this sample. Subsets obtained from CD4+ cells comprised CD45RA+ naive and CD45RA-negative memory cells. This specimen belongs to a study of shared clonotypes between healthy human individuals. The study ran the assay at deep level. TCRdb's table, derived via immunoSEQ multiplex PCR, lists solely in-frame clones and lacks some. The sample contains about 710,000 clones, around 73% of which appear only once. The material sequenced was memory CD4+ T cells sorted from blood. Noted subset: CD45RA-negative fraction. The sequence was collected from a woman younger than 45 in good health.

Here the CDR3 DNA reads TGTGCCAGCAGCGTACATTACTCTGGAAACACCATATATTTT. Translation: CASSVHYSGNTIYF. This chain joins TRBV9 and TRBJ1-3; no clear D gene. V dropped 1 base and J dropped 0 bases, with 5 bases sitting between them. Germline V lookup: CDR1 SGDLS, CDR2 YYNGEE. The CDR3 totals 14 residues.